This T cell receptor (beta chain) was retrieved from a study of shared T cell receptors in the human thymus. This clone has only a few counts. Data came from immunoSEQ multiplex PCR; TCRdb stores just in-frame clones and leaves some out. The table shows some 640,000 clones, with around 87% occurring only once. From germline, CDR1 is LGHNT and CDR2 FRNRAP. This CDR3 region has 12 residues. V trimming: 8 bases; J trimming: 6 bases; junction bases outside the gene matches: 4. These same data were also listed under a study on human thymus T cells. That investigation notes: All donors were healthy Finnish infants who were undergoing corrective surgery to treat congenital heart defects.

The V call is TRBV12-5, the J call TRBJ2-1; 7 bases are a match to TRBD2. The TCR comes from a boy in the first two years of life with a congenital heart defect. The sample taken for sequencing was thymocytes. The CDR3 DNA is TGTGCTAGTCTGAGGGAGGGCAATGAGCAGTTCTTC. This codes for CASLREGNEQFF.